These T cell receptor beta chains were read from a single sample in a study of cytomegalovirus exposure and HLA in healthy donors. TCRdb's copy holds only in-frame clones and misses some; the assay was immunoSEQ multiplex PCR. The repertoire holds about 100,000 clones, under 85% seen once, with 4.1% in the top ten. The sample taken for sequencing was PBMCs. These receptors were taken from a man aged 35 to 55 in good health and CMV-seronegative. Each CDR3 is given with its conserved first and last residue. Fields, in order: J gene, clone size, D gene, V gene, CDR3 DNA, CDR3 protein. D genes are given only for firm matches. Only part of the rows carry a size: once, few, many, or a class if the clone is expanded.

TRBJ2-1	.	TRBD2	TRBV5-1	TGCGCCAGCAGCCCACTAGCGAATGACAATGAGCAGTTCTTC	CASSPLANDNEQFF
TRBJ1-4	.	.	TRBV6-1	TGTGCCAGCAGTGGCCTTTACCGGACAGCAACTAATGAAAAACTGTTTTTT	CASSGLYRTATNEKLFF
TRBJ1-4	few	TRBD1	TRBV18	TGTGCCAGCTCCCCCCGGGGACAGGGGGCAACTAATGAAAAACTGTTTTTT	CASSPRGQGATNEKLFF
TRBJ2-1	once	TRBD2	TRBV7-2	TGTGCCAGCAGCTTAGCGGGGGGGGTATACAATGAGCAGTTCTTC	CASSLAGGVYNEQFF
TRBJ2-3	.	TRBD2	TRBV6-1	TGTGCCAGCATTCTAGCGGGTGATACGCAGTATTTT	CASILAGDTQYF
TRBJ2-7	.	TRBD2	TRBV5-1	TGCGCCAGCAGCTGGGGGGGACCCCTCTACGAGCAGTACTTC	CASSWGGPLYEQYF
TRBJ1-2	.	.	TRBV29-1	TGCAGCGTTGCCCGCAGGGGTGTGGGCTACACCTTC	CSVARRGVGYTF
TRBJ2-7	.	TRBD1	TRBV2	TGTGCCAGCAGTGATCCCCGGGACAGCTCCTACGAGCAGTACTTC	CASSDPRDSSYEQYF
TRBJ1-1	.	.	TRBV20-1	TGCAGTACCTATTTGAACACTGAAGCTTTCTTT	CSTYLNTEAFF
TRBJ1-1	few	TRBD1	TRBV2	TGTGCCAGCAGTGACCGGACAGGGGGCCGGGACACTGAAGCTTTCTTT	CASSDRTGGRDTEAFF
TRBJ2-1	few	.	TRBV7-3	TGTGCCAGCAGCTTAAGCCCTAGCTCCTACAATGAGCAGTTCTTC	CASSLSPSSYNEQFF
TRBJ1-2	once	.	TRBV4-1	TGCGCCAGCAGCCAACAGGGGTCGGTTAGCTATGGCTACACCTTC	CASSQQGSVSYGYTF
TRBJ2-2	.	.	TRBV15	TGTGCCACCAGCAGTGCGGGACCAACCGGGGAGCTGTTTTTT	CATSSAGPTGELFF
TRBJ1-1	.	TRBD1	TRBV5-4	TGTGCCAGCAGGGGGACAGGGCAGGGTGAAGCTTTCTTT	CASRGTGQGEAFF
TRBJ1-2	.	.	TRBV7-9	TGTTCCAGCAGCTCTCACCGGAGTGGCACAGGGTACTATGGCTACACCTTC	CSSSSHRSGTGYYGYTF
TRBJ2-1	.	.	TRBV19	TGTGCCACCACAGGGCAGGTAAAGAATGAGCAGTTCTTC	CATTGQVKNEQFF
TRBJ1-2	.	.	TRBV21-1	TGTGCCAGTCCCCGGGACAGGGCCTCACTACCATTTTCCTATGGCTACACCTTC	CASPRDRASLPFSYGYTF
TRBJ1-2	.	TRBD1	TRBV2	TGTGCCAGCAGTGAAAAGAGGACAGGGGAAATGGATGGCTACACCTTC	CASSEKRTGEMDGYTF
TRBJ2-7	.	.	TRBV6-5	TGTGCCAGCAGTTACCCACGGGGGTCGCTTTACGAGCAGTACTTC	CASSYPRGSLYEQYF
TRBJ1-2	.	.	TRBV30	TGTGCCCTCCGTGAGGTTAACGGCTATGGCTACACCTTC	CALREVNGYGYTF
TRBJ2-1	.	.	TRBV11-1	TGTGCCAGCAGCCTCCGGGACAACTCCTACAATGAGCAGTTCTTC	CASSLRDNSYNEQFF
TRBJ2-7	.	.	TRBV27	TGTGCCAGCAGTTTCACGGGACAAGACTACGAGCAGTACTTC	CASSFTGQDYEQYF
TRBJ2-5	.	TRBD2	TRBV7-8	TGTGCCAGCAGCTGGACTAGTAAAGAGACCCAGTACTTC	CASSWTSKETQYF
TRBJ2-5	.	TRBD2	TRBV5-4	TGTGCCAGCAGCCCTGGGACTAGCGGGGGGGCAGGTGAGACCCAGTACTTC	CASSPGTSGGAGETQYF
TRBJ2-7	.	TRBD1	TRBV19	TGTGCCAGTAAATCCGGGACAGGGCTCTCCTACGAGCAGTACTTC	CASKSGTGLSYEQYF
TRBJ2-5	.	TRBD2	TRBV4-2	TGTGCCAGCAGCCCTAGCGGGGGCCCCCAAGAGACCCAGTACTTC	CASSPSGGPQETQYF
TRBJ2-3	.	TRBD2	TRBV7-9	TGTGCCAGCAGCTTACTAGCGGGATTCGATACGCAGTATTTT	CASSLLAGFDTQYF
TRBJ2-5	.	TRBD2	TRBV5-1	TGCGCCAGCAGCTTGGCCGGGACTAGTGGAGAGACCCAGTACTTC	CASSLAGTSGETQYF
TRBJ2-3	.	TRBD2	TRBV19	TGTGCCAGTAGTCGATATCGGAGCGGGGGGGCCGTAGATACGCAGTATTTT	CASSRYRSGGAVDTQYF
TRBJ2-3	.	TRBD2	TRBV28	TGTGCCAGCAGTGAGAGCGGGGGTTATACGCAGTATTTT	CASSESGGYTQYF
TRBJ2-5	.	TRBD1	TRBV15	TGTGCCACCAGCAGAGGGACAGGCCAAGAGACCCAGTACTTC	CATSRGTGQETQYF
TRBJ1-6	once	TRBD1	TRBV4-3	TGCGCCAGCAGCTCCTGGACAGGGTTGAATTCACCCCTCCACTTT	CASSSWTGLNSPLHF
TRBJ1-2	.	.	TRBV11-2	TGTGCCAGCAGCTTAGGGGGGCAAGGCTATGGCTACACCTTC	CASSLGGQGYGYTF
TRBJ2-5	.	TRBD1	TRBV7-9	TGTGCCAGCAGCCCCCCGGGACAGGGCCAAGAGACCCAGTACTTC	CASSPPGQGQETQYF